This T cell receptor beta chain is from a study of beta chain features in type 1 diabetes. Study details: What patients shared with healthy donors was a similar profile of age, gender and cell yields. Study-level points and caveats: People with Type 1 diabetes carried modestly yet significantly shorter TCRB CDR3s in all four CD4+ subsets.

The authors reverse transcribed all of the isolated RNA, so sequencing captured expressed TCRB transcripts. Sequenced by immunoSEQ multiplex PCR; TCRdb stores in-frame clones only, minus some. The data hold under 300,000 clones, with 25% to 35% observed a single time. Trimming cost V 5 bases and J 6 bases; bases outside gene matches: 10. The CDR3 has 15 amino acids. Germline V gives CDR1 SEHNR, CDR2 FQNEAQ (reference sequence). Details on this clone: Its specificity is not known.

V usage is TRBV7-9 and J usage is TRBJ2-7; TRBD2 matches at 10 bases. The source material was central memory CD4+ T cells from blood. This sequence was found in a man aged 25-40 years in good health. CDR3 in amino acids: CASSKPLAGMGEQYF. The CDR3 nucleotides read TGTGCCAGCAGCAAACCACTAGCGGGAATGGGCGAGCAGTACTTC.